A single T cell receptor beta chain is shown here with its context. Its antigen remains unknown. This entry is derived from a study of OX40 agonist ivuxolimab in advanced cancers. Assay used: immunoSEQ multiplex PCR; TCRdb lists only in-frame clones, some missing. The sample has roughly 89,000 clones; approximately 91% are singletons. V dropped 6 bases and J dropped 5 bases, with 14 bases sitting between them. This CDR3 has 13 amino acids. The germline CDR1 and CDR2 sequences are MDHEN and SYDVKM. Whole-study findings and limits: Relative to CD4+ cells, CD8+ T cells on average had more expanded clones.

This chain uses TRBV28 with TRBJ2-7; D is possibly TRBD2 (5 bases). Sample: CD4+ or CD8+ T cells sorted from blood, taken in a trial of the OX40 agonist ivuxolimab. This receptor was identified in an adult with an advanced solid tumor such as melanoma, head and neck, liver or kidney cancer. This chain's CDR3 is CASSILGSHEQYF. CDR3 DNA sequence: TGTGCCAGCAGCATACTAGGCTCTCACGAGCAGTACTTC.